These 20 T cell receptor beta chains share one sample of origin, sequenced in a study of T-cell reconstitution after alpha-beta-depleted transplantation in children (TCRdb year 2016). The sample's treatment or condition, from its label and the paper: allogeneic hematopoietic cell transplantation with graft depleted of TCRalphabeta T cells and CD19 B cells. The library was built by means of PCR. Sequenced on an Illumina HiSeq 2500. TCR library preparation used molecular barcoding, with unique molecular identifiers applied to normalize quantification of the TCRbeta repertoire. TCRdb reprocessing: public reads trimmed at Q25 with fastp, clones called with MiXCR, in-frame beta chains kept. A single entry per CDR3 protein holds the most common genes and DNA from its merged rows. For this sample the table gives around 450,000 distinct CDR3 sequences, of which 10% to 13% were detected only once. The ten largest clonotypes hold roughly 2% of the sample.

Source: PBMCs, taken before TCRalphabeta/CD19-depleted stem cell transplant. These receptors all come from a child aged 2-15 years with inherited bone marrow failure, due to receive a stem cell transplant.

Many counts were recorded for this clonotype. V is TRBV5-8 and J is TRBJ2-6, with D perhaps matching TRBD1 (6 bases). Trimming pared 3 bases from V and 2 bases from J, leaving 12 bases between. This CDR3 has 16 residues. Germline CDR1 and CDR2: SGHTS and YDEGEE. CDR3 residues: CASSSYRVTGANVLTF. Written as DNA, the CDR3 is TGTGCCAGCAGCTCATACAGGGTAACTGGGGCCAACGTCCTGACTTTC.

This chain connects TRBV11-2 to TRBJ2-3, with 16 bases identical to TRBD2. V dropped 5 bases and J dropped 5; count of bases not matched to a gene: 10. Germline V lookup: CDR1 SGHAT, CDR2 FQNNGV. The CDR3 is made up of 18 amino acids. The CDR3 here is CASSLGLAGGPLRDTQYF. As DNA, the CDR3 is TGTGCCAGCAGCCTGGGACTAGCGGGAGGGCCGCTTAGAGATACGCAGTATTTT.

The table lists this clonotype with many counts. This chain joins TRBV29-1 and TRBJ2-7; 11 bases match TRBD2. V shed 4 bases, J shed 1 base, and the junction held 3 bases outside the gene matches. In germline, CDR1 is SQVTM, CDR2 ANQGSEA. The CDR3 is made up of 14 amino acids. CDR3 sequence reads: CSVGLAGRSYEQYF. CDR3 DNA: TGCAGCGTTGGACTAGCGGGGAGATCCTACGAGCAGTACTTC.

Turning to this clonotype: This clone may be a read error of a much larger clone one base away. The gene calls are TRBV7-2 and TRBJ1-1; weak D call: TRBD1 (5 bases). Between the trimmed V and J ends, which lost 2 bases and 3 bases, there was a span of 13 bases. Per the germline V gene, CDR1 is SGHTA and CDR2 is FQGNSA. CDR3 length: 15 residues. The CDR3 nucleotides read TGTGCCAGCAGCTTATTTGGGGGAGAGGACACTGAAGCTTTCTTT. This sequence encodes CASSLFGGEDTEAFF.

The sample holds many counts of this clonotype. The chain uses TRBV7-2 and TRBJ2-7; 9 nucleotides match TRBD1. The CDR3 is made up of 15 amino acids. Per germline, CDR1 SGHTA and CDR2 FQGNSA. V was pared by 5 bases and J by 1 base, with 6 bases of the junction left unmatched. This CDR3 is CASSRRGQGSYEQYF. The DNA of the CDR3 is TGTGCCAGCAGCCGCCGAGGACAGGGGTCCTACGAGCAGTACTTC.

This clonotype was picked up many times. This chain connects TRBV25-1 to TRBJ2-1; D gene uncertain. The CDR3 has 11 residues. Germline V gene sequence: CDR1 MGHDK, CDR2 SYGVNS. Between the trimmed V and J ends, which lost 5 bases and 11 bases, there was a span of 10 bases. CDR3 coding DNA: TGTGCCAGCAGTTCGATAACCCAGCAGTTCTTC. It encodes CASSSITQQFF.

In its sample, this clonotype was seen many times. This chain links TRBV20-1 with TRBJ2-3; TRBD2 agrees at 11 bases. CDR1 is DFQATT, CDR2 SNEGSKA, per germline (reference sequence). J was trimmed by 6 bases and V by 0 bases; bases with no gene match: 8. The CDR3 sequence is 16 residues long. CDR3 protein: CSARDPISGRADTQYF. The CDR3 DNA sequence: TGCAGTGCTAGAGACCCAATTAGCGGGAGGGCGGATACGCAGTATTTT.

This clonotype was recorded at least ten times. This rearrangement joins TRBV12-3 or TRBV12-4 to TRBJ2-7, with 8 bases identical to TRBD2. The CDR3 is 13 amino acids. V gave up 4 bases and J gave up 2 bases; unmatched junction bases: 1. The chain's CDR3 is CASSSGGAYEQYF. CDR3 nucleotide sequence: TGTGCCAGCAGTTCGGGGGGGGCCTACGAGCAGTACTTC.

The V gene is TRBV7-2, the J gene TRBJ2-7; 10 positions agree with TRBD2. Trimming at V came to 3 bases and at J to 3 bases, leaving 5 bases not matched to a gene. The germline CDR1 and CDR2 sequences are SGHTA and FQGNSA. CDR3 length: 15 amino acids. DNA of the CDR3: TGTGCCAGCAGCTTTAGCGGGAGGTCAAACTACGAGCAGTACTTC. It translates to CASSFSGRSNYEQYF.

The table lists this clonotype with many counts. The chain couples TRBV9 to TRBJ2-7, with 10 nucleotides matching TRBD2. CDR1 and CDR2 (germline): SGDLS, YYNGEE. This CDR3 has 15 residues. V shed 0 bases and J 2 bases; nucleotides not matched to a gene: 2. The CDR3 protein is CASSVASGRAYEQYF. The CDR3 DNA reads as TGTGCCAGCAGCGTAGCCAGCGGGAGGGCCTACGAGCAGTACTTC.

Ten or more counts support this clonotype. The chain uses TRBV4-2 and TRBJ2-2; the D gene could be TRBD1 or TRBD2 (5 bases each). Germline V lookup: CDR1 LGHNA, CDR2 YNFKEQ. V lost 4 bases and J 1 base, leaving 13 bases between the germline ends. The CDR3 totals 16 residues. CDR3 coding DNA: TGTGCCAGCAGCCTTGGGGGACGATTGAACACCGGGGAGCTGTTTTTT. It specifies CASSLGGRLNTGELFF.

Ten or more counts support this clonotype. The chain recombines TRBV5-1 with TRBJ2-1, with 8 bases identical to TRBD2. V was pared by 1 base and J by 7 bases, with 10 bases of the junction left unmatched. The CDR3 is 16 residues long. Germline V gene data show CDR1 as SGHRS and CDR2 as YFSETQ. CDR3 region: CASSLLGSGGPNEQFF. In nucleotides, the CDR3 is TGCGCCAGCAGCTTGTTGGGCAGCGGGGGACCGAATGAGCAGTTCTTC.

In its sample, this clonotype was seen many times. The V gene is TRBV10-3, the J gene TRBJ2-7, with TRBD2 identical over 9 bases. Trimming cost V 11 bases and J 5 bases; bases outside gene matches: 10. The length of the CDR3 is 13 residues. CDR1 ENHRY and CDR2 SYGVKD come from the germline V gene. CDR3 in DNA: TGTGCCGTCAAGCGGGAGGAAGAAGACGAGCAGTACTTC. It specifies CAVKREEEDEQYF.

This clonotype was detected many times. This sequence joins TRBV27 and TRBJ1-1, with D uncertain. This CDR3 contains 14 residues. The V end lost 1 base, the J end lost 1 base, and 7 bases lay between the germline ends. From germline, CDR1 is MNHEY and CDR2 SMNVEV (reference sequence). CDR3 in DNA: TGTGCCAGCAGTTTATTGGAGTCGAACACTGAAGCTTTCTTT. Translated: CASSLLESNTEAFF.

The table lists this clonotype with many counts. V and J are TRBV6-5 and TRBJ2-3; 7 bases are a match to TRBD2. V trimming: 0 bases; J trimming: 4 bases; junction bases outside the gene matches: 10. The germline V gene encodes CDR1 MNHEY and CDR2 SVGAGI. The CDR3 has 17 amino acids. The CDR3 region is CASSYSIPGGDADTQYF. The CDR3 nucleotides read TGTGCCAGCAGTTACTCGATCCCGGGAGGTGACGCAGATACGCAGTATTTT.

J is TRBJ1-5 and V is TRBV5-1, with D possibly matching TRBD1 (6 bases). The germline gives CDR1 SGHRS, CDR2 YFSETQ. V lost 4 bases and J lost 2, with 10 bases in between. CDR3 length equals 14 residues. CDR3 in amino acids: CASSRGGRNQPQHF. Here the CDR3 DNA reads TGCGCCAGCAGCCGGGGGGGCCGCAATCAGCCCCAGCATTTT.

This clonotype was seen at least ten times. This sequence joins TRBV28 and TRBJ2-4; TRBD1 matches at 7 bases. The CDR3 spans 15 residues. CDR1 and CDR2 (germline): MDHEN, SYDVKM. The trim removed 3 bases at V and 8 bases at J, leaving 10 bases unmatched. CDR3 in amino acids: CASSLPDRFPHIQYF. DNA of the CDR3: TGTGCCAGCAGTTTGCCGGACAGGTTCCCCCACATTCAGTACTTC. The variable domain in full, with the rest retrieved from reference TRBV28 and TRBJ2-4, is DVKVTQSSRYLVKRTGEKVFLECVQDMDHENMFWYRQDPGLGLRLIYFSYDVKMKEKGDIPEGYSVSREKKERFSLILESASTNQTSMYLCASSLPDRFPHIQYFGAGTRLSVL.

This clonotype appeared many times. V usage is TRBV5-6 and J usage is TRBJ2-7; D unclear. V was clipped by 0 bases and J by 7 bases, with 11 bases between them. Germline CDR1 is SGHDT and CDR2 is YYEEEE. The CDR3 totals 13 residues. The CDR3 DNA reads as TGTGCCAGCAGCTTGGAGGACCCTAGGGAGCAGTACTTC. Protein product: CASSLEDPREQYF.

There are many counts of this clonotype. This chain connects TRBV12-3 or TRBV12-4 to TRBJ2-2, with D hard to call. The V gene lost 5 bases and the J gene lost 6 bases, with 10 bases spanning the gap. The CDR3 is 13 residues long. The CDR3 region is CASSPVGAGELFF. CDR3 nucleotides: TGTGCCAGCAGTCCCGTTGGGGCCGGGGAGCTGTTTTTT.

This clonotype was detected many times. The CDR3 protein is CASRLSGQGAEAFF. In nucleotides, the CDR3 is TGCGCCAGCCGCCTTTCTGGACAGGGCGCTGAAGCTTTCTTT. The V and J genes are TRBV5-1 and TRBJ1-1; 8 bases fit TRBD1. Germline assignment: CDR1 SGHRS and CDR2 YFSETQ. The J segment lost 6 bases and the V segment lost 7 bases, leaving 11 bases of the junction unmatched. CDR3 length: 14 amino acids.